This T cell receptor beta chain originates from a study of shared clonotypes between healthy human individuals. Generated by immunoSEQ multiplex PCR, the TCRdb table keeps only in-frame clones and is missing some. The sample lists about 2.3 million clones, approximately 93% occurring once. The CDR3 is made up of 15 amino acids. Germline V gene sequence: CDR1 SGHRS, CDR2 YFSETQ. The V and J ends lost 0 bases and 3 bases respectively, with 10 bases between them. Turning to this clone: Its antigen is as yet unknown.

The study, taken as a whole, reports: Donor clonotype sharing was expected to depend on sequencing depth.

V is TRBV5-1 and J is TRBJ1-5; no clear D. This receptor was obtained from a man younger than 35 in good health. Some clones in this sample may be carry-over from other donors' samples. Sequenced sample: naive CD4+ T cells from PBMCs. Subset in this sample: CD45RA+ positively selected. The CDR3 DNA reads TGCGCCAGCAGCTTGGAAGGAGCCCACAATCAGCCCCAGCATTTT. Protein: CASSLEGAHNQPQHF.